The T cell receptor (beta chain) described here comes from a study of chemoradiotherapy in HPV16-positive cancers. This clone was counted between two and nine times. Produced via immunoSEQ multiplex PCR; TCRdb's table is partial and in-frame only. The sample shows 15,000 to 20,000 clones, around 74% of them seen only once. This clonotype was sampled from a human donor with HPV-associated anogenital cancer. The specimen was obtained from a patient who underwent chemoradiotherapy.

As DNA, the CDR3 is TGTGCCAGCAGCTTTTTAGCGGGGGAATACACAGATACGCAGTATTTT. This encodes CASSFLAGEYTDTQYF. The V and J genes are TRBV11-2 and TRBJ2-3; 9 nucleotides line up with TRBD2. This CDR3 comprises 16 residues. Germline CDR1 reads SGHAT; CDR2 reads FQNNGV. V lost 3 bases to trimming and J lost 2 bases; unmatched junction nucleotides: 6.